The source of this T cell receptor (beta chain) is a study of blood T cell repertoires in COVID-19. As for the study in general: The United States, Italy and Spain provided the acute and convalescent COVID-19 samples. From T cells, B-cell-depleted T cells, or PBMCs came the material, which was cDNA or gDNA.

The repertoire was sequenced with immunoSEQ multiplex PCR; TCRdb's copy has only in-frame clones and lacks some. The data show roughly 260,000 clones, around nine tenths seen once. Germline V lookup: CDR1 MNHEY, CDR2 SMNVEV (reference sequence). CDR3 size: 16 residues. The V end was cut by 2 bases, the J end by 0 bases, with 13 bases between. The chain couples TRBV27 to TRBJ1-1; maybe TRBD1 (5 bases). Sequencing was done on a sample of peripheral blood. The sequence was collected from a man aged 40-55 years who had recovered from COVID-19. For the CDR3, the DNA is TGTGCCAGCAGTTTAGTAACAGGCGGCATGAACACTGAAGCTTTCTTT. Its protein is CASSLVTGGMNTEAFF.